Listed below are T cell receptor beta chains from one sample, sequenced in a study of response to subunit inactivated influenza vaccine. TCRdb ran MiXCR on the RT-PCR reads and lists one entry per CDR3 protein. The repertoire includes about 180,000 distinct CDR3 sequences, around 9.2% of them detected once, and 9.5% to 13% sits in the top ten. The specimen was non-naive T cells sorted from PBMCs, collected on the day of vaccination. The receptors come from a man in his fifties who received an inactivated influenza vaccine. The CDR3 runs from the conserved cysteine through the conserved F or W. The order of the fields is V gene, D gene, clone size, J gene, CDR3 protein, CDR3 DNA. The D gene is left open where the match is weak. Rows give clone size only sometimes, using once, few, many, or a class for an expanded clone.

TRBV3-1	.	.	TRBJ1-3	CASSHRGSSGNTIYF	TGTGCCAGCAGCCATCGAGGAAGCTCTGGAAACACCATATATTTT
TRBV4-3	TRBD2	few	TRBJ2-2	CASSQTLAENTGELFF	TGCGCCAGCAGCCAAACCCTAGCGGAGAACACCGGGGAGCTGTTTTTT
TRBV19	.	.	TRBJ2-2	CASQTWGLNTGELFF	TGTGCCAGTCAAACGTGGGGGTTGAACACCGGGGAGCTGTTTTTT
TRBV12-3/TRBV12-4	.	many	TRBJ2-2	CASSRLSTGELFF	TGTGCCAGCAGCCGCCTATCCACCGGGGAGCTGTTTTTT
TRBV12-3/TRBV12-4	TRBD1	.	TRBJ2-3	CALCSRDRDPSTDTQYF	TGTGCCCTCTGCTCCCGGGACAGAGACCCTAGCACAGATACGCAGTATTTT
TRBV6-1	TRBD1	.	TRBJ2-2	CASRTGQGRTGELFF	TGTGCCAGCAGAACTGGACAGGGGCGGACCGGGGAGCTGTTTTTT
TRBV5-1	TRBD1	many	TRBJ1-1	CASSLVQGDWAFF	TGCGCCAGCAGCTTGGTCCAGGGGGACTGGGCTTTCTTT
TRBV20-1	.	many	TRBJ1-5	CSATNSRGHNQPQHF	TGCAGTGCTACAAATTCACGGGGGCACAATCAGCCCCAGCATTTT
TRBV28	.	.	TRBJ1-2	CASSLFGAAGYTF	TGTGCCAGCAGTTTATTCGGGGCGGCTGGCTACACCTTC
TRBV12-3/TRBV12-4	.	few	TRBJ2-7	CASSLGTSYTYEQYF	TGTGCCAGCAGTTTAGGCACCAGTTATACCTACGAGCAGTACTTC
TRBV20-1	.	few	TRBJ1-1	CSARSPWGPEAFF	TGCAGTGCTAGATCCCCCTGGGGGCCTGAAGCTTTCTTT
TRBV6-1	.	.	TRBJ1-5	CASSSVGGLSNQPQHF	TGTGCCAGCAGCTCCGTGGGGGGCTTGAGCAATCAGCCCCAGCATTTT
TRBV13	.	.	TRBJ2-7	CASSLEDTRQYF	TGTGCCAGCAGCTTAGAGGACACTAGACAGTACTTC
TRBV10-3	.	many	TRBJ1-2	CAISKTETNYGYTF	TGTGCCATCAGTAAGACAGAGACTAACTATGGCTACACCTTC
TRBV20-1	.	.	TRBJ1-1	CSTKEGVNTEAFF	TGCAGTACTAAGGAGGGGGTGAACACTGAAGCTTTCTTT
TRBV7-7	TRBD2	few	TRBJ2-1	CASSLADSGGGNEQFF	TGTGCTAGCAGCTTAGCAGATAGCGGGGGAGGCAATGAGCAGTTCTTC
TRBV7-8	TRBD1	many	TRBJ2-7	CASSFGQGGEQYF	TGTGCCAGCAGTTTCGGACAGGGAGGCGAGCAGTACTTC
TRBV24-1	TRBD1	many	TRBJ1-4	CATSDPGQAEKLFF	TGTGCCACCAGTGATCCGGGACAGGCCGAAAAACTGTTTTTT
TRBV5-6	.	many	TRBJ2-7	CASINSAGVRSYEQYF	TGTGCCAGCATCAATTCCGCAGGGGTTAGATCCTACGAGCAGTACTTC
TRBV3-1	TRBD1	few	TRBJ1-1	CASSQPGQGNTEAFF	TGTGCCAGCAGCCAACCGGGACAGGGGAACACTGAAGCTTTCTTT
TRBV20-1	.	many	TRBJ2-7	CSARVAGVSYEQYF	TGCAGTGCTAGAGTGGCAGGGGTCTCCTACGAGCAGTACTTC
TRBV10-3	.	few	TRBJ2-1	CAIRRTEGAGEQFF	TGTGCCATCAGACGGACGGAGGGGGCGGGAGAGCAGTTCTTC
TRBV11-2	TRBD1	few	TRBJ1-5	CASSVGQGQPQHF	TGTGCCAGCAGCGTCGGACAGGGGCAGCCCCAGCATTTT
TRBV7-6	TRBD2	.	TRBJ2-5	CASSDIALGTKETQYF	TGTGCCAGCAGCGATATTGCTCTAGGGACTAAAGAGACCCAGTACTTC
TRBV27	.	.	TRBJ2-3	CASRLQGWGTDTQYF	TGTGCCAGCAGATTACAGGGTTGGGGCACAGATACGCAGTATTTT
TRBV19	.	.	TRBJ2-1	CASSMRDNEQFF	TGTGCCAGTAGTATGAGGGACAATGAGCAGTTCTTC
TRBV7-6	.	few	TRBJ2-3	CASSTRDTDTQYF	TGTGCCAGCAGCACCCGGGACACAGATACGCAGTATTTT
TRBV2	TRBD1	few	TRBJ2-7	CASSVTGDRVYEQYF	TGTGCCAGCAGTGTAACCGGGGACAGGGTCTACGAGCAGTACTTC
TRBV27	.	few	TRBJ2-1	CASSPETIRDEQFF	TGTGCCAGCAGTCCTGAAACGATCCGGGATGAGCAGTTCTTC